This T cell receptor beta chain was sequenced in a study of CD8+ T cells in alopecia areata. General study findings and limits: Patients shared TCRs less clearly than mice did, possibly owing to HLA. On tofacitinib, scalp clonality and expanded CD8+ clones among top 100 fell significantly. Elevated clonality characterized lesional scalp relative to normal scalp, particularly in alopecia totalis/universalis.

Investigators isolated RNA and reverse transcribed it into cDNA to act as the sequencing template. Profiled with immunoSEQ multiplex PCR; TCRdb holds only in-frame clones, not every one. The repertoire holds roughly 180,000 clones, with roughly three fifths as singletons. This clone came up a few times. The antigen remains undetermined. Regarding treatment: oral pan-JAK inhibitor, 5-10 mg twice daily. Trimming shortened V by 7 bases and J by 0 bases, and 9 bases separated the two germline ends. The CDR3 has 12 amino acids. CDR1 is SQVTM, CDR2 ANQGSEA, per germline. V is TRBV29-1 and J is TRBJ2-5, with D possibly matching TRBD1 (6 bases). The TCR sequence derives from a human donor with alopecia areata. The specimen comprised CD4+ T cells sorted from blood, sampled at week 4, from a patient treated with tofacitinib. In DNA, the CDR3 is TGCAGCGCAGGACAGAACCAAGAGACCCAGTACTTC. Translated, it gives CSAGQNQETQYF.